This TCR beta chain was recorded in a study of glioma-infiltrating T cells. As for the study in general: Samples included WHO grade II oligodendrogliomas or astrocytomas and initial-diagnosis grade IV glioblastomas.

On this clonotype itself: Antigen unknown.

This CDR3 comprises 12 residues. Germline CDR1 is MDHEN and CDR2 is SYDVKM. Study-level findings and limits: A blood CDR3 motif signature was depleted in highly divergent patients. Gliomas, especially low-grade, showed above-expected tissue-blood divergence; non-neoplastic patients showed below.

Amplification of TCR alpha and beta CDR3 regions from RNA used iRepertoire nested multiplex PCR. TCRdb re-derived calls from the multiplex PCR reads in MiXCR, one entry per CDR3 protein. The sample records approximately 400,000 distinct CDR3 sequences, 41% being singletons. The chain is built from TRBV28 and TRBJ1-1, with unresolved D. Sequenced: glioma tissue, nonneoplastic brain tissue, or PBMCs (not recorded which). This sequence originates from a human donor with low-grade glioma or glioblastoma, undergoing nonglioma brain surgery, or in good health (not recorded which). DNA of the CDR3: TGTACAGTGGGCCATTTGAACACTGAAGCTTTCTTT. Protein product: CTVGHLNTEAFF.